These 4 T cell receptor beta chains originate from one sample sequenced in a study of metastatic and nonmetastatic thyroid tumors. TCRdb re-analyzed the PCR reads using MiXCR. The data show around 23,000 clones, roughly 24% seen once. Not a single patient had been given any form of treatment at any point before undergoing thyroid surgery. What was sequenced was blood. These receptors came from a male donor with papillary thyroid cancer or a benign thyroid nodule (not recorded which). Some clones in this sample may be carry-over from other donors' samples.

This clone was seen many times. This chain connects TRBV12-3 or TRBV12-4 to TRBJ1-3; D ambiguous. V gave up 6 bases and J gave up 0 bases, with 15 bases separating them. The CDR3 is 16 residues long. CDR3 sequence: CASRPKGFLSGNTIYF. The CDR3 nucleotides are TGTGCCAGCAGGCCCAAAGGGTTTCTCTCTGGAAACACCATATATTTT.

V and J are TRBV5-5 and TRBJ1-6, with D possibly matching TRBD1 (5 bases). The CDR3 totals 15 residues. V lost 2 bases, J lost 10 bases, and 16 bases lay in between. Germline CDR1 SGHKS, CDR2 YYEKEE (reference sequence). CDR3 sequence (DNA): TGTGCCAGCAGCTTTGACAGCCTTCCCAACTCACCCCTCCACTTT. Its translation: CASSFDSLPNSPLHF.

This clone is categorized as medium-sized. This rearrangement joins TRBV6-1 to TRBJ2-1, with D perhaps TRBD1 (6 bases). This CDR3 region has 17 residues. Germline V gene lookup returns CDR1 MNHNS and CDR2 SASEGT. The V gene lost 2 bases and the J gene lost 5 bases, with 19 bases spanning the gap. The CDR3 sequence: CASSERGKGFIHNEQFF. CDR3 bases: TGTGCCAGCAGTGAAAGGGGGAAGGGTTTTATCCACAATGAGCAGTTCTTC.

The gene calls are TRBV20-1 and TRBJ2-7; 11 nucleotides agree with TRBD2. The CDR3 consists of 14 residues. With 3 bases clipped from V and 2 bases from J, the junction kept 3 bases outside the gene matches. Germline CDR1 is DFQATT and CDR2 is SNEGSKA (reference sequence). The CDR3 sequence: CSARGLAATYEQYF. The CDR3 DNA follows: TGCAGTGCTAGGGGACTAGCGGCGACCTACGAGCAGTACTTC.